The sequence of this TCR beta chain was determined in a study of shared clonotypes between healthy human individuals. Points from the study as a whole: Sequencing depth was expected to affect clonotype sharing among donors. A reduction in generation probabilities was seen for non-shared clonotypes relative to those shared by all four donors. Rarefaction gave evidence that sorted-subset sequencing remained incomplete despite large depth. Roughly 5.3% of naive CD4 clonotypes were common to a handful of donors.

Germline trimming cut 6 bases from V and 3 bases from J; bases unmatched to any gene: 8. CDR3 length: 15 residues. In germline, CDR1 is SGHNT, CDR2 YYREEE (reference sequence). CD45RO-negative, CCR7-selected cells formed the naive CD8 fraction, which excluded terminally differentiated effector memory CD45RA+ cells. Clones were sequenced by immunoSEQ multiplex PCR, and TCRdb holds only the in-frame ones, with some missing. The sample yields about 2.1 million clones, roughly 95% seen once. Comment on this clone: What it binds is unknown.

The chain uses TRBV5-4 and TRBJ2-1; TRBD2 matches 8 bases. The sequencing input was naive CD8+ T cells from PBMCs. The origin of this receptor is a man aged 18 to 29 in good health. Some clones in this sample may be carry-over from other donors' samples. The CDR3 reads CASNWISGSYNEQFF. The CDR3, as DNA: TGTGCCAGCAACTGGATCAGCGGGAGCTACAATGAGCAGTTCTTC.